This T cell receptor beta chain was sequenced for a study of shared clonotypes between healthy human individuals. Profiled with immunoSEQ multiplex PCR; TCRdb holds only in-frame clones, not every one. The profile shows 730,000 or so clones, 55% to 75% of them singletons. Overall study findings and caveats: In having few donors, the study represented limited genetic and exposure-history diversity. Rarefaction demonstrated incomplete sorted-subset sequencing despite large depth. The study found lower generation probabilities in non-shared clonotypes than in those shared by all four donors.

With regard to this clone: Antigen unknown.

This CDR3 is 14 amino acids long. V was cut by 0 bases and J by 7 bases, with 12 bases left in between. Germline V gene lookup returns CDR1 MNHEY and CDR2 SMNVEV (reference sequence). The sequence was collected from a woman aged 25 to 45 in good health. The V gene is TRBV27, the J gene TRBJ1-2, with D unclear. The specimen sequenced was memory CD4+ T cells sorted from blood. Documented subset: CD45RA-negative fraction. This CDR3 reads CASSLSPGDVGYTF. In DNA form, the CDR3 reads TGTGCCAGCAGTTTATCCCCCGGGGATGTTGGCTACACCTTC.